The 26 T cell receptor beta chains below all came from one sample that was sequenced in a study of T-cell reconstitution after alpha-beta-depleted transplantation in children. Unique molecular identifiers were built into the TCRbeta library. MiXCR, run by TCRdb on the PCR reads, gives a single entry per CDR3 protein. The data hold approximately 300,000 distinct CDR3 sequences, with about 9.5% observed a single time. Sample: PBMCs, taken before TCRalphabeta/CD19-depleted stem cell transplant. The source is a boy in the first two years of life with acute myeloid leukemia, due to receive a stem cell transplant.

This clonotype turned up a few times. The chain has TRBV20-1 and TRBJ1-6; D not certain. The V and J ends lost 2 bases and 0 bases respectively, with 8 bases between them. Germline V gene data show CDR1 as DFQATT and CDR2 as SNEGSKA (reference sequence). CDR3 length: 15 amino acids. As DNA, the CDR3 is TGCAGTGCTAGAACCTGGAGCTCCTATAATTCACCCCTCCACTTT. It codes for CSARTWSSYNSPLHF.

This clonotype was detected many times. The chain carries TRBV5-1 and TRBJ2-5, with 8 bases identical to TRBD1. The V segment lost 4 bases and the J segment 0 bases; nucleotides outside the gene matches: 8. CDR3 length equals 16 residues. The V gene's germline CDR1 is SGHRS and CDR2 YFSETQ. CDR3 in amino acids: CASSIGRTGHQETQYF. In DNA form, the CDR3 reads TGCGCCAGCAGCATTGGGCGGACAGGGCACCAAGAGACCCAGTACTTC.

This clonotype showed up just a few times. The V call is TRBV12-3 or TRBV12-4, the J call TRBJ2-5, with D hard to call. The V end was cut by 3 bases, the J end by 7 bases, with 9 bases between. This CDR3 has 12 amino acids. The CDR3 region is CASSFLEGTQYF. CDR3 sequence (DNA): TGTGCCAGCAGTTTCCTGGAAGGGACCCAGTACTTC.

This clonotype was picked up many times. The chain employs TRBV4-2 and TRBJ2-1, with 10 nucleotides matching TRBD2. The J segment lost 7 bases and the V segment lost 1 base, leaving 4 bases of the junction unmatched. Germline-derived CDR1 and CDR2 are LGHNA and YNFKEQ. The CDR3 loop spans 15 amino acids. The CDR3 loop is CASSQGLAGQNEQFF. Here the CDR3 DNA reads TGTGCCAGCAGCCAAGGACTAGCGGGTCAAAATGAGCAGTTCTTC.

This clonotype has a handful of counts. The gene calls are TRBV3-1 and TRBJ2-5; 13 nucleotides match TRBD2. CDR3 size: 13 residues. V gave up 8 bases and J gave up 5 bases; unmatched junction bases: 2. CDR1 is LGHDT and CDR2 is YNNKEL in the germline V gene (reference sequence). As DNA, the CDR3 is TGTGCCAGCGAACTAGCGGGAGGGGAGACCCAGTACTTC. This encodes CASELAGGETQYF.

In its sample, this clonotype was seen many times. This chain connects TRBV28 to TRBJ1-1, with D maybe TRBD1 (5 bases). Trimming removed 6 bases at V and 6 bases at J, with 11 bases between. The germline gives CDR1 MDHEN, CDR2 SYDVKM. CDR3 size: 12 residues. The CDR3 here is CASRPAGAEAFF. The CDR3 DNA reads as TGTGCCAGCAGGCCCGCGGGGGCTGAAGCTTTCTTT.

This clonotype was counted many times. The J gene is TRBJ1-2, the V gene TRBV7-2, with D perhaps TRBD1 (5 bases). The V gene lost 5 bases and the J gene lost 2 bases, with 12 bases spanning the gap. The CDR3 runs 14 residues. From germline, CDR1 is SGHTA and CDR2 FQGNSA. The CDR3 nucleotides are TGTGCCAGCAGCAAACCCCCAGGGAACTATGGCTACACCTTC. The encoded protein is CASSKPPGNYGYTF.

This clonotype appeared many times. V is TRBV6-5 and J is TRBJ2-7, with D perhaps TRBD1 (6 bases). V lost 3 bases, J lost 3 bases, and 12 bases lay in between. CDR3 length equals 14 residues. CDR1 and CDR2 (germline): MNHEY, SVGAGI. CDR3 residues: CASSYTGPNYEQYF. For the CDR3, the DNA is TGTGCCAGCAGTTATACAGGGCCCAACTACGAGCAGTACTTC.

This clonotype was recorded at least ten times. The chain combines TRBV10-3 with TRBJ2-7, with D hard to call. Trimming took 6 bases from V and 3 from J, leaving 15 bases between them. CDR1 ENHRY and CDR2 SYGVKD come from the germline V gene. The CDR3 totals 14 residues. DNA of the CDR3: TGTGCCATCAGGGACCGGCAGAACCTCTACGAGCAGTACTTC. It yields the protein CAIRDRQNLYEQYF.

This clonotype was counted at least ten times. The chain couples TRBV20-1 to TRBJ1-2; TRBD1 is a possible D gene (5 bases). The ends were cut back, 0 bases at V and 4 bases at J, with 12 bases in the middle. CDR3 size: 14 residues. Germline assignment: CDR1 DFQATT and CDR2 SNEGSKA (reference sequence). CDR3 bases: TGCAGTGCTAGAGACCGGGGACGGCCCTATGGCTACACCTTC. This translates into CSARDRGRPYGYTF.

This clonotype was counted at least ten times. The chain uses TRBV7-2 and TRBJ2-3, with a possible D match to TRBD2 (6 bases). The CDR3 runs to 13 residues. The germline CDR1 and CDR2 sequences are SGHTA and FQGNSA. V gave up 3 bases and J gave up 5 bases, with 9 bases separating them. The CDR3 loop is CASSLAGGDTQYF. CDR3 coding DNA: TGTGCCAGCAGCTTGGCCGGGGGAGATACGCAGTATTTT.

The table lists this clonotype with many counts. This chain links TRBV7-7 with TRBJ2-3, with TRBD2 matching 13 bases. The V gene end was trimmed by 2 bases and the J gene end by 5 bases; junction bases not matched to a gene: 7. CDR3 size: 17 residues. Per the germline V gene, CDR1 is SSHAT and CDR2 is FNYEAQ (reference sequence). The CDR3 reads CASSLTPGLAGEDTQYF. CDR3 nucleotide sequence: TGTGCCAGCAGCTTAACCCCCGGACTAGCGGGAGAAGATACGCAGTATTTT.

This clonotype was counted many times. V is TRBV28 and J is TRBJ1-2, with D hard to call. The V gene lost 3 bases and the J gene lost 6 bases, with 17 bases spanning the gap. From germline, CDR1 is MDHEN and CDR2 SYDVKM. The length of the CDR3 is 15 residues. CDR3 loop: CASSFKRINMDGYTF. CDR3 DNA sequence: TGTGCCAGCAGTTTCAAAAGGATTAATATGGATGGCTACACCTTC.

This clonotype was seen at least ten times. J is TRBJ2-5 and V is TRBV12-3 or TRBV12-4, with 9 bases lining up with TRBD2. V was clipped by 6 bases and J by 4 bases; unmatched bases: 12. CDR3 length: 16 residues. Written as DNA, the CDR3 is TGTGCCAGCAGCGACCGGACTAGCGCCAGAGGAGAGACCCAGTACTTC. Its translation is CASSDRTSARGETQYF.

This clonotype was counted many times. J is TRBJ2-7 and V is TRBV28; 10 bases line up with TRBD2. Germline V gene lookup returns CDR1 MDHEN and CDR2 SYDVKM. The CDR3 sequence is 14 residues long. Trimming took 5 bases from V and 3 from J; bases not matched to a gene: 4. The CDR3 reads CASSDLAGGYEQYF. The CDR3 DNA follows: TGTGCCAGCAGTGACTTAGCGGGGGGCTACGAGCAGTACTTC.

The chain is built from TRBV6-5 and TRBJ1-4, with 8 bases matching TRBD1. Germline CDR1 reads MNHEY; CDR2 reads SVGAGI. The CDR3 length is 15 residues. Trimming removed 2 bases from V and 10 bases from J; junction bases left unmatched: 9. The CDR3 nucleotides read TGTGCCAGCAGTTACGGGCGACAGGGGTATGGAAAACTGTTTTTT. It yields the protein CASSYGRQGYGKLFF.

This clonotype showed up many times. The chain recombines TRBV28 with TRBJ2-1; D call uncertain. Germline V CDR1 and CDR2: MDHEN, SYDVKM. V lost 2 bases and J lost 3, with 8 bases in between. The CDR3 has 14 residues. CDR3 nucleotides: TGTGCCAGCAGTTTACTGGCCCTCTACAATGAGCAGTTCTTC. Translation: CASSLLALYNEQFF.

This clonotype was picked up many times. This chain connects TRBV12-3 or TRBV12-4 to TRBJ2-7; 9 bases line up with TRBD1. The CDR3 spans 15 residues. J was trimmed by 3 bases and V by 1 base; bases with no gene match: 4. The CDR3 protein is CASSLGTGVNYEQYF. CDR3 coding DNA: TGTGCCAGCAGTTTAGGGACAGGGGTAAACTACGAGCAGTACTTC.

There are many counts of this clonotype. The chain links TRBV5-6 to TRBJ2-4; TRBD1 matches 8 bases. J gave up 5 bases and V 0 bases, and 1 base lay outside the gene matches. The CDR3 is 14 amino acids. CDR1 SGHDT and CDR2 YYEEEE come from the germline V gene. The chain's CDR3 is CASSLADRENIQYF. Here the CDR3 DNA reads TGTGCCAGCAGCTTGGCGGACAGGGAAAACATTCAGTACTTC.

The chain employs TRBV5-1 and TRBJ2-7, with 9 nucleotides matching TRBD1. CDR1 SGHRS and CDR2 YFSETQ come from the germline V gene. Germline trimming cut 7 bases from V and 0 bases from J; bases unmatched to any gene: 5. This CDR3 region has 14 residues. CDR3 sequence reads: CASRQGGSSYEQYF. The CDR3 DNA reads as TGCGCCAGCCGACAGGGGGGCTCCTCCTACGAGCAGTACTTC.

This clonotype was picked up one time. The rearrangement links TRBV20-1 to TRBJ2-1; TRBD2 matches at 10 bases. CDR3 length equals 15 residues. CDR1 and CDR2 (germline): DFQATT, SNEGSKA (reference sequence). V gave up 1 base and J gave up 9 bases; unmatched junction bases: 9. CDR3 amino acids: CSARVEAGGLFEQFF. In DNA form, the CDR3 reads TGCAGTGCTAGAGTTGAAGCGGGGGGGCTCTTTGAGCAGTTCTTC.

This clonotype came up many times. This sequence joins TRBV20-1 and TRBJ2-7; TRBD2 might be the D (5 bases). The CDR3 runs to 12 residues. V was cut by 6 bases and J by 5 bases, with 14 bases left in between. Germline V gene data show CDR1 as DFQATT and CDR2 as SNEGSKA (reference sequence). The CDR3 sequence is CSAARGSDEQYF. CDR3 coding DNA: TGCAGTGCGGCCCGGGGTTCGGACGAGCAGTACTTC.

This clonotype was observed a handful of times. This rearrangement joins TRBV5-1 to TRBJ2-3; 9 positions match TRBD2. CDR1 is SGHRS, CDR2 YFSETQ, per germline. This CDR3 is built from 16 residues. Trimming removed 2 bases from V and 4 bases from J; junction bases left unmatched: 8. The CDR3 sequence is CASSLGLAGLADTQYF. The CDR3 bases are TGCGCCAGCAGCTTAGGCCTAGCGGGATTGGCAGATACGCAGTATTTT.

The table lists this clonotype with many counts. The chain links TRBV11-2 to TRBJ2-7; D is possibly TRBD2 (6 bases). This CDR3 region has 14 residues. Germline V CDR1 and CDR2: SGHAT, FQNNGV. Trimming shortened V by 1 base and J by 4 bases, and 11 bases separated the two germline ends. The CDR3 region is CASSLGREPYEQYF. The CDR3 region has the DNA TGTGCCAGCAGCTTAGGGCGGGAACCGTACGAGCAGTACTTC.

At least ten counts were recorded for this clonotype. This chain links TRBV5-1 with TRBJ2-7; no clear D gene. V lost 0 bases to trimming and J lost 0 bases, with 4 bases between them. Germline CDR1 and CDR2: SGHRS and YFSETQ. The CDR3 extends over 13 amino acids. The CDR3 loop is CASSLGHSYEQYF. CDR3 nucleotide sequence: TGCGCCAGCAGCTTGGGACACTCCTACGAGCAGTACTTC.

The table lists this clonotype with a few counts. The chain combines TRBV5-1 with TRBJ2-5; D may match TRBD1 or TRBD2 (5 bases each). Per germline, CDR1 SGHRS and CDR2 YFSETQ. CDR3 length: 13 amino acids. V lost 4 bases and J 7 bases, leaving 14 bases between the germline ends. For the CDR3, the DNA is TGCGCCAGCAGCGAACCGGGGCTCAGGACCCAGTACTTC. It specifies CASSEPGLRTQYF.